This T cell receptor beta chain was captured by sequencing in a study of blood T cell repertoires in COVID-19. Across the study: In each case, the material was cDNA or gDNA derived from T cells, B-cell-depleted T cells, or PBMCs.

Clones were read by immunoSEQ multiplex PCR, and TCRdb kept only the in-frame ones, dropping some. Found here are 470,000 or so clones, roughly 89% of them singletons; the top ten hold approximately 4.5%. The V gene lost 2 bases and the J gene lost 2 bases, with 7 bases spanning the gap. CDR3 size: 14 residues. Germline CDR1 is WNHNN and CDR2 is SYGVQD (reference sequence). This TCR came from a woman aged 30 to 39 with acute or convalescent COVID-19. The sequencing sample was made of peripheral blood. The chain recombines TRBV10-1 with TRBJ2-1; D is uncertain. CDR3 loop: CASSESVAYNEQFF. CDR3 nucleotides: TGCGCCAGCAGTGAGAGTGTAGCCTACAATGAGCAGTTCTTC.